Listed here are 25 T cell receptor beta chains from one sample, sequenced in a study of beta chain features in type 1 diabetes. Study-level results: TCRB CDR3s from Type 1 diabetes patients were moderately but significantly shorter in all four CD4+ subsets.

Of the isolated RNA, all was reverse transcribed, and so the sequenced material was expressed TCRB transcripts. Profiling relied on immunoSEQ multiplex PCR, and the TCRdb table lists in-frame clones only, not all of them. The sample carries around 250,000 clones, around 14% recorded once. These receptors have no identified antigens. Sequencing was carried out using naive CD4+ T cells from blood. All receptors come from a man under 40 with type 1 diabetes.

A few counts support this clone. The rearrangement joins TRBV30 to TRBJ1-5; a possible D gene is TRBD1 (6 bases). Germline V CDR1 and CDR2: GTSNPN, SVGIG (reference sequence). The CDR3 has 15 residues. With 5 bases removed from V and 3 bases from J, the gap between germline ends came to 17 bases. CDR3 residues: CAWSGGQLLNQPQHF. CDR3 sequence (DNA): TGTGCCTGGTCGGGGGGCCAACTCCTCAATCAGCCCCAGCATTTT.

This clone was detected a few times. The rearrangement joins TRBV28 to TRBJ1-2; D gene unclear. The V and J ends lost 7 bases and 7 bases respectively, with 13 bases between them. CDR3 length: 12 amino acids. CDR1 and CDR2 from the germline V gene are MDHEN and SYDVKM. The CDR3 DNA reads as TGTGCCAGCATCAAGCTCGGGTTTGGCTACACCTTC. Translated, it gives CASIKLGFGYTF.

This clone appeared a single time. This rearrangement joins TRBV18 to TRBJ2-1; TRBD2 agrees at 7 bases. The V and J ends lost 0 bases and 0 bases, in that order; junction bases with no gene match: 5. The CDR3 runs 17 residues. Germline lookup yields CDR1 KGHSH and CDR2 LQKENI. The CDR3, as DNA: TGTGCCAGCTCACCACCGGCTAGCGGAAGCTCCTACAATGAGCAGTTCTTC. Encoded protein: CASSPPASGSSYNEQFF.

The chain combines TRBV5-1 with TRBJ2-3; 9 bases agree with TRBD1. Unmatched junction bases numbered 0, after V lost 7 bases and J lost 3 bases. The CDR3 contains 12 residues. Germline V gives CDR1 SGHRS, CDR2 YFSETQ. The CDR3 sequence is CASGQGTDTQYF. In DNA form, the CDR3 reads TGCGCCAGCGGACAGGGGACAGATACGCAGTATTTT.

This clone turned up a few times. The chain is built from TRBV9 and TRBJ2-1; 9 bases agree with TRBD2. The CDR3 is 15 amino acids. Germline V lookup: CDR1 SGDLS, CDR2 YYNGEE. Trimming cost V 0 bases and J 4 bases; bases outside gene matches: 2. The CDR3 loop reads CASSVASGVYNEQFF. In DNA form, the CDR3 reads TGTGCCAGCAGCGTAGCTAGCGGGGTGTACAATGAGCAGTTCTTC.

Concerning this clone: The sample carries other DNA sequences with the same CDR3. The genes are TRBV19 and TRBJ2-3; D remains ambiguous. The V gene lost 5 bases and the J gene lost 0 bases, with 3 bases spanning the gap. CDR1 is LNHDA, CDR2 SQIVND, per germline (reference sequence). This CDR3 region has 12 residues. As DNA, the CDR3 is TGTGCCAGTAGTCTGAGCACAGATACGCAGTATTTT. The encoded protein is CASSLSTDTQYF.

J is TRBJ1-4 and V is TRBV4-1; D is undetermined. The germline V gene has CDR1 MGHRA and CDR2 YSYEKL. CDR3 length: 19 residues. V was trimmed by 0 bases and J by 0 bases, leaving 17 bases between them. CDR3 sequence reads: CASSQEMQEGFATNEKLFF. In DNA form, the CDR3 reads TGCGCCAGCAGCCAAGAGATGCAGGAGGGTTTTGCAACTAATGAAAAACTGTTTTTT.

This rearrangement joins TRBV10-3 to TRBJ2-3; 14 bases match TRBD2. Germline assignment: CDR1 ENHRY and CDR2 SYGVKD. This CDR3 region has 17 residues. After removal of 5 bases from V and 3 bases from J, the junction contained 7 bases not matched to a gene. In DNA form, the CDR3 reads TGTGCCATCAGTCCCGGGACTAGCGGGGGAGGAACAGATACGCAGTATTTT. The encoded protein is CAISPGTSGGGTDTQYF.

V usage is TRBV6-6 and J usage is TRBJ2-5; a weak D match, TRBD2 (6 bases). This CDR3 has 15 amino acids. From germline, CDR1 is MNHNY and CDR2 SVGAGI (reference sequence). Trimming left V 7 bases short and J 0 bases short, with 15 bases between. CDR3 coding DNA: TGTGCCAGCACCCCCGGTGGAGGGTACCAAGAGACCCAGTACTTC. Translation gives CASTPGGGYQETQYF.

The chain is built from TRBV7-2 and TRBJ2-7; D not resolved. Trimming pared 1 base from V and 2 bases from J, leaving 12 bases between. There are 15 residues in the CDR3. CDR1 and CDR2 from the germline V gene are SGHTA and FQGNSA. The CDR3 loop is CASSLVAPLAYEQYF. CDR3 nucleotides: TGTGCCAGCAGCTTAGTGGCCCCTCTGGCCTACGAGCAGTACTTC.

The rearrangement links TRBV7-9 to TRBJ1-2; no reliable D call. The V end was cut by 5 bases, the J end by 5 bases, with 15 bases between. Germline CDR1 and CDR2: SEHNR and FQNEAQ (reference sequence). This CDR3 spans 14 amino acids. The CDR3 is CASSPTAGEYGYTF. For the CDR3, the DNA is TGTGCCAGCAGCCCAACGGCCGGGGAGTATGGCTACACCTTC.

The CDR3 nucleotides are TGTGCCAGCTCTCCTCTAACCTCGACTAGCACCGGGGAGCTGTTTTTT. This gives the protein CASSPLTSTSTGELFF. The chain joins TRBV18 to TRBJ2-2; tentatively, D is TRBD2 (6 bases). The germline CDR1 and CDR2 sequences are KGHSH and LQKENI. This CDR3 is 16 amino acids long. Deletions cut 6 bases from V and 4 bases from J, with 18 bases between.

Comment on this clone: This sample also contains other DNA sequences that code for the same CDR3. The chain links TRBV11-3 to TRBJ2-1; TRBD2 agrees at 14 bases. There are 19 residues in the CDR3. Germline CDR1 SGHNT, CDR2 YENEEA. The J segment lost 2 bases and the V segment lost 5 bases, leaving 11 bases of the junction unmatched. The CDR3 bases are TGTGCCAGCAGCCCGACTGCGGGACTAGCGGGGGCACCCTACAATGAGCAGTTCTTC. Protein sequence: CASSPTAGLAGAPYNEQFF.

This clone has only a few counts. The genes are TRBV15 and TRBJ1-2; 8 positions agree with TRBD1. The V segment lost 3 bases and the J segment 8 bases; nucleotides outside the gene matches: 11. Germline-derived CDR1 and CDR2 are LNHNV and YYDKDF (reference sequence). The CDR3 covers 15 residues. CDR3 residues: CATSSSQRQGQGYTF. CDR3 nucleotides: TGTGCCACCAGCAGCTCCCAACGACAGGGGCAGGGCTACACCTTC.

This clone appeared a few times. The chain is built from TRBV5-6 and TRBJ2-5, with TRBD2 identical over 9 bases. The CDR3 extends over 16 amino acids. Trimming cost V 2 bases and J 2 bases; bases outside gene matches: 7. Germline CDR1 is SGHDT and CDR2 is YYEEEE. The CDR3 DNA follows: TGTGCCAGCAGCTTTCCTAGCGGGGCCCTACAAGAGACCCAGTACTTC. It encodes CASSFPSGALQETQYF.

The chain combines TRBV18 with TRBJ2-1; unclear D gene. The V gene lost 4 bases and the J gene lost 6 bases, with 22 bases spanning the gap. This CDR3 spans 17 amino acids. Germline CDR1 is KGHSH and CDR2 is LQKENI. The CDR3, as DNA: TGTGCCAGCTCACGGAACCCTAGGCCTCAAACCTTCAATGAGCAGTTCTTC. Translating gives CASSRNPRPQTFNEQFF.

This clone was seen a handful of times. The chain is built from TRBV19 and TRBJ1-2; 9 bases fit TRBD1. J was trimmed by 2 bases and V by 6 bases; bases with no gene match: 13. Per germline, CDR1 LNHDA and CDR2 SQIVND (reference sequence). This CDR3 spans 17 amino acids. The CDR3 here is CASRVGTGRLANYGYTF. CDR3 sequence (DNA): TGTGCCAGTAGGGTCGGGACAGGGCGATTGGCGAACTATGGCTACACCTTC.

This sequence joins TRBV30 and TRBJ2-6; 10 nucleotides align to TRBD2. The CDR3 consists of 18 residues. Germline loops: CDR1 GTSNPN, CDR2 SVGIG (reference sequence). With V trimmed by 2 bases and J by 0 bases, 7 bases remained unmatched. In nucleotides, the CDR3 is TGTGCCTGGAGTAGCACTAGCGGGATCCCCTCTGGGGCCAACGTCCTGACTTTC. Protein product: CAWSSTSGIPSGANVLTF.

CDR3 coding DNA: TGTGCCTGGAGTGTAAAAGCGCGCGAGAACACTGAAGCTTTCTTT. Translated, it gives CAWSVKARENTEAFF. The chain has TRBV30 and TRBJ1-1; no clear D. The V gene's germline CDR1 is GTSNPN and CDR2 SVGIG (reference sequence). With 0 bases removed from V and 1 base from J, the gap between germline ends came to 12 bases. The CDR3 has 15 amino acids.

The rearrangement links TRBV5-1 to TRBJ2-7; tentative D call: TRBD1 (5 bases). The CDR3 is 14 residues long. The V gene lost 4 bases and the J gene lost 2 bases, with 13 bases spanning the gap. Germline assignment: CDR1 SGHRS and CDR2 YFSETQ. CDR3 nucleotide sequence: TGCGCCAGCAGCCCGGCTTCAGGGACCTACGAGCAGTACTTC. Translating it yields CASSPASGTYEQYF.

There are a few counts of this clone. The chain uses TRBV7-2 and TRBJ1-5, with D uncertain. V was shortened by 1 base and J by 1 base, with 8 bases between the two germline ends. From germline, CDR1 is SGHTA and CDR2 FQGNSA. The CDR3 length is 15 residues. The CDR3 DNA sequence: TGTGCCAGCAGCTTAGAATCGCAGAGCAATCAGCCCCAGCATTTT. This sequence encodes CASSLESQSNQPQHF.

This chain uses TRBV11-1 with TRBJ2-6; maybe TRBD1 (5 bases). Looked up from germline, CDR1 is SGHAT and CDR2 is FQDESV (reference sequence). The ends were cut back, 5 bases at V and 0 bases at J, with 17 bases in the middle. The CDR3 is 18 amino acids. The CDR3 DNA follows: TGTGCCAGCAGCCCAAGGGTGGGGCAGCTCTCTGGGGCCAACGTCCTGACTTTC. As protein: CASSPRVGQLSGANVLTF.

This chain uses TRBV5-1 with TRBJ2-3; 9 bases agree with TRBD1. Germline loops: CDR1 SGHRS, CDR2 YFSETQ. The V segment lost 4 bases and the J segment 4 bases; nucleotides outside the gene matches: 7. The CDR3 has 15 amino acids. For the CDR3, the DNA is TGCGCCAGCAGCGAGGGACAGGGAGGTGCAGATACGCAGTATTTT. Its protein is CASSEGQGGADTQYF.

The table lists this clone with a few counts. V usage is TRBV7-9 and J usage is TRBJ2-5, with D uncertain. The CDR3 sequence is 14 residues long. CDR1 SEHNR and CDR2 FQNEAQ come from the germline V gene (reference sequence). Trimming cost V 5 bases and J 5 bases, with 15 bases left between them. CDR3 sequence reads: CASSQSGPGETQYF. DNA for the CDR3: TGTGCCAGCAGCCAGAGTGGTCCCGGGGAGACCCAGTACTTC. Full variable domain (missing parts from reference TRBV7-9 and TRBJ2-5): DTGVSQNPRHKITKRGQNVTFRCDPISEHNRLYWYRQTLGQGPEFLTYFQNEAQLEKSRLLSDRFSAERPKGSFSTLEIQRTEQGDSAMYLCASSQSGPGETQYFGPGTRLLVL.

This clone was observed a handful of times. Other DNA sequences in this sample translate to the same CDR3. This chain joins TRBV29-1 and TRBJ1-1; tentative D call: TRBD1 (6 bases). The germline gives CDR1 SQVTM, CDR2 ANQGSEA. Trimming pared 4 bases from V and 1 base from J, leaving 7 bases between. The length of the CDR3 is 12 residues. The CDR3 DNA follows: TGCAGCGTTGGGGGACAGAACACTGAAGCTTTCTTT. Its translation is CSVGGQNTEAFF. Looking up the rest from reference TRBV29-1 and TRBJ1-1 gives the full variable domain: SAVISQKPSRDICQRGTSLTIQCQVDSQVTMMFWYRQQPGQSLTLIATANQGSEATYESGFVIDKFPISRPNLTFSTLTVSNMSPEDSSIYLCSVGGQNTEAFFGQGTRLTVV.